The entry below gives a single T cell receptor beta chain sequence along with its context. The data originate from a study of control samples from healthy donors and cancer patients. Looked up from germline, CDR1 is WNHNN and CDR2 is SYGVQD (reference sequence). J was trimmed by 5 bases and V by 4 bases; bases with no gene match: 23. The CDR3 totals 20 residues. Data came from immunoSEQ multiplex PCR; TCRdb stores just in-frame clones and leaves some out. The table includes tens of thousands of clones, 95% to 96% detected once. The V gene is TRBV10-1, the J gene TRBJ2-7, with TRBD1 matching 10 bases. Input material: blood. The TCR comes from a woman in her twenties or thirties in good health. DNA of the CDR3: TGCGCCAGCAGTGTACCGAATGGGACAGGGGCTGAACTAGCGAACCACGAGCAGTACTTC. Amino acid sequence: CASSVPNGTGAELANHEQYF.